The 26 T cell receptor beta chains given below trace back to one sample, sequenced in a study of OX40 agonist ivuxolimab in advanced cancers. Here immunoSEQ multiplex PCR was the method, and the copy in TCRdb shows in-frame clones only, minus some. The sample lists around 44,000 clones, 80% occurring once. The sequenced sample was CD4+ or CD8+ T cells sorted from blood, obtained in a trial of the OX40 agonist ivuxolimab. These receptors came from an adult with an advanced solid tumor such as melanoma, head and neck, liver or kidney cancer.

The chain is built from TRBV23-1 and TRBJ2-7; TRBD1 matches 10 bases. TRBV23-1 qualifies as an ORF whose function is uncertain. The CDR3 sequence is 14 residues long. With V trimmed by 10 bases and J by 6 bases, 12 bases remained unmatched. The CDR3: CATRPGTGVIEQYF. Written as DNA, the CDR3 is TGCGCCACCCGGCCCGGGACAGGGGTGATCGAGCAGTACTTC.

V is TRBV12-5 and J is TRBJ1-1, with D perhaps matching TRBD1 (5 bases). The germline CDR1 and CDR2 sequences are LGHNT and FRNRAP. V was pared by 7 bases and J by 1 base, with 13 bases between. CDR3 length: 14 residues. The CDR3 protein is CASALGTTNTEAFF. CDR3 coding DNA: TGTGCTAGTGCCTTGGGGACCACGAACACTGAAGCTTTCTTT.

This clone was counted once. The chain employs TRBV5-1 and TRBJ2-6; tentative D call: TRBD1 (6 bases). The CDR3 is made up of 14 amino acids. Trimming pared 6 bases from V and 0 bases from J, leaving 7 bases between. Per the germline V gene, CDR1 is SGHRS and CDR2 is YFSETQ. This CDR3 reads CASKGDSGANVLTF. CDR3 DNA sequence: TGCGCCAGCAAGGGGGACTCTGGGGCCAACGTCCTGACTTTC.

The V gene is TRBV5-1, the J gene TRBJ2-7, with 11 bases aligning to TRBD1. J gave up 3 bases and V 4 bases, and 6 bases lay outside the gene matches. CDR3 length equals 15 residues. CDR1 and CDR2 from the germline V gene are SGHRS and YFSETQ. The CDR3 DNA sequence: TGCGCCAGCAGCCCGGAGGGGACAGGGGGCTACGAGCAGTACTTC. Its protein product is CASSPEGTGGYEQYF.

This clone was counted a few times. The chain couples TRBV7-3 to TRBJ2-2; D gene unclear. This CDR3 comprises 15 residues. The V and J ends lost 0 bases and 4 bases respectively, with 9 bases between them. Germline V gene data show CDR1 as SGHTA and CDR2 as FQGTGA. The DNA for the CDR3 is TGTGCCAGCAGCTTAACGTCAGAATCCACCGGGGAGCTGTTTTTT. It codes for CASSLTSESTGELFF.

The chain has TRBV29-1 and TRBJ2-5; TRBD2 might be the D (5 bases). The CDR3 is made up of 14 amino acids. Between the trimmed V and J ends, which lost 8 bases and 2 bases, there was a span of 18 bases. Germline V gene sequence: CDR1 SQVTM, CDR2 ANQGSEA. CDR3 amino acids: CSSGQGRKQETQYF. In DNA, the CDR3 is TGCAGCTCGGGTCAAGGGAGAAAACAAGAGACCCAGTACTTC.

The chain joins TRBV5-6 to TRBJ1-2, with 8 bases lining up with TRBD1. With V trimmed by 1 base and J by 5 bases, 7 bases remained unmatched. Germline V gene data show CDR1 as SGHDT and CDR2 as YYEEEE. This CDR3 has 15 amino acids. The CDR3 DNA reads as TGTGCCAGCAGCTTGAGGCAGGGGGCTTGGTATGGCTACACCTTC. Protein product: CASSLRQGAWYGYTF.

The rearrangement joins TRBV28 to TRBJ1-5, with 7 positions matching TRBD1. Germline values: CDR1 MDHEN, CDR2 SYDVKM. Trimming took 9 bases from V and 6 from J; bases not matched to a gene: 8. The CDR3 has 13 amino acids. CDR3 loop: CASSNRDSQPQHF. CDR3 sequence (DNA): TGTGCCAGTTCCAACCGGGACAGTCAGCCCCAGCATTTT. Combining the CDR3 with reference TRBV28 and TRBJ1-5 gives the whole variable domain DVKVTQSSRYLVKRTGEKVFLECVQDMDHENMFWYRQDPGLGLRLIYFSYDVKMKEKGDIPEGYSVSREKKERFSLILESASTNQTSMYLCASSNRDSQPQHFGDGTRLSIL.

The V call is TRBV29-1, the J call TRBJ2-7; 10 bases are shared with TRBD2. V lost 5 bases and J lost 4; bases outside the gene matches: 5. Per germline, CDR1 SQVTM and CDR2 ANQGSEA. This CDR3 has 13 amino acids. CDR3 protein: CSVQAGGSYEQYF. The CDR3 coding sequence is TGCAGCGTTCAAGCGGGAGGGTCTTACGAGCAGTACTTC.

The chain has TRBV7-2 and TRBJ2-5; possibly TRBD1 for D (6 bases). V was shortened by 3 bases and J by 0 bases, with 14 bases between the two germline ends. The CDR3 runs to 16 residues. Germline V gene sequence: CDR1 SGHTA, CDR2 FQGNSA. The chain's CDR3 is CASSLTGFWYQETQYF. The CDR3 DNA sequence: TGTGCCAGCAGCTTGACAGGTTTTTGGTACCAAGAGACCCAGTACTTC.

This clone has only one observation. The chain couples TRBV19 to TRBJ2-7; the match to TRBD1 covers 7 bases. V trimming: 3 bases; J trimming: 8 bases; junction bases outside the gene matches: 16. CDR1 is LNHDA, CDR2 SQIVND, per germline (reference sequence). The CDR3 spans 16 residues. The CDR3 sequence: CASSIDHRGQKSQQYF. Written as DNA, the CDR3 is TGTGCCAGTAGTATCGATCATCGGGGACAGAAAAGCCAGCAGTACTTC.

The chain combines TRBV7-9 with TRBJ2-5; TRBD2 matches 9 bases. Looked up from germline, CDR1 is SEHNR and CDR2 is FQNEAQ (reference sequence). V trimming: 3 bases; J trimming: 5 bases; junction bases outside the gene matches: 10. The CDR3 length is 16 residues. CDR3 loop: CASSLAGSGRRETQYF. The CDR3 DNA is TGTGCCAGCAGCTTGGCCGGAAGCGGGAGGAGGGAGACCCAGTACTTC.

The rearrangement uses TRBV6-5 and TRBJ2-2; tentative D call: TRBD1 (6 bases). CDR3 length equals 14 residues. Germline V gene sequence: CDR1 MNHEY, CDR2 SVGAGI. Trimming pared 6 bases from V and 3 bases from J, leaving 11 bases between. The CDR3, as DNA: TGTGCCAGCAGAAGGACAGAATACACCGGGGAGCTGTTTTTT. Its protein product is CASRRTEYTGELFF.

The chain employs TRBV27 and TRBJ2-1; maybe TRBD2 (5 bases). V was cut by 3 bases and J by 8 bases, with 14 bases left in between. The CDR3 has 14 residues. CDR1 is MNHEY, CDR2 SMNVEV, per germline (reference sequence). This chain's CDR3 is CASSFGLNGDEQFF. The CDR3 nucleotides are TGTGCCAGCAGTTTTGGACTTAACGGCGATGAGCAGTTCTTC.

Details on this clone: At one boundary the junction diverges from the germline segment, which might be a read error. The sample has other DNA sequences that encode this CDR3 too. The chain uses TRBV5-6 and TRBJ2-2; TRBD1 aligns across 9 bases. The CDR3 length is 14 residues. The germline CDR1 and CDR2 sequences are SGHDT and YYEEEE. The CDR3 is CASSPTGGAGELFF. The CDR3 nucleotides are TGTGCTAGCAGCCCTACAGGGGGCGCCGGGGAGCTGTTTTTT.

The V call is TRBV2, the J call TRBJ1-4; 9 nucleotides align to TRBD1. There are 15 residues in the CDR3. Germline CDR1 reads SNHLY; CDR2 reads FYNNEI. V dropped 6 bases and J dropped 5; count of bases not matched to a gene: 7. The DNA for the CDR3 is TGTGCCAGCAGCCAACAGGGGGCTGCAAATGAAAAACTGTTTTTT. This encodes CASSQQGAANEKLFF. Using reference TRBV2 and TRBJ1-4 for the parts outside the CDR3, the full variable domain is EPEVTQTPSHQVTQMGQEVILRCVPISNHLYFYWYRQILGQKVEFLVSFYNNEISEKSEIFDDQFSVERPDGSNFTLKIRSTKLEDSAMYFCASSQQGAANEKLFFGSGTQLSVL.

The chain carries TRBV30 and TRBJ2-7; D uncertain. V was cut by 1 base and J by 4 bases, with 11 bases left in between. The CDR3 contains 13 residues. Germline assignment: CDR1 GTSNPN and CDR2 SVGIG (reference sequence). CDR3 in DNA: TGTGCCTGGAGTGGCTCAGGTCTTTACGAGCAGTACTTC. It codes for CAWSGSGLYEQYF.

A few counts support this clone. The gene calls are TRBV6-5 and TRBJ1-1; D not certain. The CDR3 consists of 14 residues. Trimming pared 5 bases from V and 3 bases from J, leaving 13 bases between. Germline V CDR1 and CDR2: MNHEY, SVGAGI. Here the CDR3 reads CASSPPGAYTEAFF. The CDR3 DNA reads as TGTGCCAGCAGTCCACCGGGAGCTTACACTGAAGCTTTCTTT.

This sequence joins TRBV5-8 and TRBJ1-2; D is undetermined. With 5 bases removed from V and 2 bases from J, the gap between germline ends came to 13 bases. This CDR3 is built from 14 residues. From germline, CDR1 is SGHTS and CDR2 YDEGEE. CDR3 sequence (DNA): TGTGCCAGCAGACGCCAGTGGGGAAACTATGGCTACACCTTC. Amino acids: CASRRQWGNYGYTF.

This sequence joins TRBV4-3 and TRBJ1-6, with 7 bases lining up with TRBD1. The V segment lost 1 base and the J segment 9 bases; nucleotides outside the gene matches: 6. Germline CDR1 and CDR2: LGHNA and YSLEER. CDR3 length: 15 residues. CDR3 in amino acids: CASSQVETGSSPLHF. Here the CDR3 DNA reads TGCGCCAGCAGCCAAGTAGAGACAGGGAGTTCACCCCTCCACTTT.

The genes are TRBV6-1 and TRBJ2-7, with D tentatively TRBD2 (5 bases). Trimming left V 6 bases short and J 7 bases short, with 16 bases between. The germline V gene encodes CDR1 MNHNS and CDR2 SASEGT. The CDR3 sequence is 13 residues long. The CDR3 is CASSLRRFGEQYF. CDR3 DNA: TGTGCCAGCAGCCTAAGGAGGTTCGGGGAGCAGTACTTC.

The chain is built from TRBV27 and TRBJ2-2, with D perhaps given as TRBD1 or TRBD2 (6 bases each). Trimming took off 4 bases at V and 7 bases at J, with 19 bases between the two ends. This CDR3 has 16 residues. Germline V lookup: CDR1 MNHEY, CDR2 SMNVEV (reference sequence). The CDR3 DNA follows: TGTGCCAGCAGTTCCCTTTGGGGGGCCGGTGGCGGGGAGCTGTTTTTT. Translated, it gives CASSSLWGAGGGELFF.

In its sample, this clone was seen a few times. The V gene is TRBV2, the J gene TRBJ1-1; D may be TRBD1 (5 bases). V lost 7 bases, J lost 2 bases, and 11 bases lay in between. Germline V lookup: CDR1 SNHLY, CDR2 FYNNEI. CDR3 length: 13 residues. The DNA of the CDR3 is TGTGCCAGCATGGGCCGGGACAACACTGAAGCTTTCTTT. It encodes CASMGRDNTEAFF.

This clone turned up a few times. The chain recombines TRBV7-3 with TRBJ2-3, with D tentatively TRBD1 or TRBD2 (6 bases each). Germline CDR1 is SGHTA and CDR2 is FQGTGA. The V gene lost 8 bases and the J gene lost 2 bases, with 11 bases spanning the gap. This CDR3 is built from 13 residues. The CDR3 DNA is TGTGCCAGCGGAGGGGGGTCCACAGATACGCAGTATTTT. It encodes CASGGGSTDTQYF.

The CDR3 sequence: CAWDEGLAGPSYSYNEQFF. In nucleotides, the CDR3 is TGTGCCTGGGACGAGGGACTAGCGGGGCCATCGTACTCCTACAATGAGCAGTTCTTC. The chain links TRBV30 to TRBJ2-1; 13 bases match TRBD2. J gave up 0 bases and V 5 bases, and 13 bases lay outside the gene matches. The CDR3 sequence is 19 residues long. In germline, CDR1 is GTSNPN, CDR2 SVGIG (reference sequence). Full variable domain (rest looked up from reference TRBV30 and TRBJ2-1): SQTIHQWPATLVQPVGSPLSLECTVEGTSNPNLYWYRQAAGRGLQLLFYSVGIGQISSEVPQNLSASRPQDRQFILSSKKLLLSDSGFYLCAWDEGLAGPSYSYNEQFFGPGTRLTVL.

There are a few counts of this clone. The chain combines TRBV6-5 with TRBJ2-1; 8 bases map to TRBD1. Germline V CDR1 and CDR2: MNHEY, SVGAGI. V dropped 5 bases and J dropped 4; count of bases not matched to a gene: 7. The length of the CDR3 is 15 residues. Here the CDR3 DNA reads TGTGCCAGCAGTCAGGGGGCCGGAGGATACAATGAGCAGTTCTTC. Translation gives CASSQGAGGYNEQFF.